The TCR beta chain described here comes from a study of beta chain features in type 1 diabetes. Points from the study as a whole: Significant though moderate, a shortening of TCRB CDR3s appeared in all four CD4+ subsets of Type 1 diabetes patients. For type 1 diabetes patients, VDJ junctions showed fewer insertions and more deletions.

Expressed TCRB transcripts were sequenced because the isolated RNA had all been reverse transcribed beforehand. Read counts averaged roughly 3.7 million for samples of naive, central memory and regulatory T cells. The protocol was immunoSEQ multiplex PCR, while the TCRdb copy is restricted to in-frame clones and leaves out a portion. The top ten clones hold roughly 0.014% of a sample with 310,000 or so clones, approximately 9.9% of them seen once. The CDR3 consists of 16 residues. Germline V gene lookup returns CDR1 LGHNA and CDR2 YNFKEQ. Trimming shortened V by 3 bases and J by 2 bases, and 16 bases separated the two germline ends. This clone has a handful of counts. The target antigen is unknown. Sorting with CD45RO/CCR7/CD25/CD127/CD95/CD27 yielded naive, central memory, regulatory and stem-like memory CD4+ cells.

The V call is TRBV4-2, the J call TRBJ1-2, with D unresolved. The TCR originated in a woman younger than 45 in good health. Sequenced input: naive CD4+ T cells from blood. CDR3 loop: CASSHRGAGNNYGYTF. CDR3 in DNA: TGTGCCAGCAGCCACCGTGGAGCGGGGAACAACTATGGCTACACCTTC.